The 29 T cell receptor beta chains listed next were all sequenced from one sample in a study of T cell clones after liver transplantation. The table came from immunoSEQ multiplex PCR; TCRdb's copy has only in-frame clones and leaves some out. This table has around 100,000 clones, about 86% appearing once. The sequencing used CD4+ T cells from blood, collected approximately 43 months after liver transplant. These TCRs come from a human patient who received a liver transplant. Part of the T cells may come from the graft donor.

The CDR3 region is CASSPRGTDTQYF. Written as DNA, the CDR3 is TGTGCCAGCAGCCCGCGAGGCACAGATACGCAGTATTTT. The chain uses TRBV27 and TRBJ2-3; D gene uncertain. Germline assignment: CDR1 MNHEY and CDR2 SMNVEV (reference sequence). The CDR3 runs to 13 residues. With 6 bases removed from V and 1 base from J, the gap between germline ends came to 8 bases.

This clone was recorded once. This chain connects TRBV15 to TRBJ2-1; TRBD1 matches at 10 bases. J was trimmed by 5 bases and V by 5 bases; bases with no gene match: 9. This CDR3 is built from 16 residues. The germline gives CDR1 LNHNV, CDR2 YYDKDF (reference sequence). The CDR3 DNA follows: TGTGCCACCAGCTTATTCCGGGACAGGGGCAACAATGAGCAGTTCTTC. This gives the protein CATSLFRDRGNNEQFF.

The chain combines TRBV5-6 with TRBJ1-2, with D perhaps TRBD1 (5 bases). The germline gives CDR1 SGHDT, CDR2 YYEEEE. V was clipped by 6 bases and J by 8 bases, with 17 bases between them. The CDR3 consists of 13 residues. CDR3 residues: CASNAGGELGYTF. DNA for the CDR3: TGTGCCAGCAACGCTGGGGGGGAACTCGGCTACACCTTC.

This chain uses TRBV7-2 with TRBJ2-7; D uncertain. The V and J ends lost 1 base and 7 bases respectively, with 14 bases between them. CDR3 length: 14 residues. Germline V lookup: CDR1 SGHTA, CDR2 FQGNSA. The CDR3 DNA sequence: TGTGCCAGCAGCTTAGGGCCCACCTCTAGTGAGCAGTACTTC. It yields the protein CASSLGPTSSEQYF.

This rearrangement joins TRBV18 to TRBJ1-5, with 10 bases matching TRBD1. CDR1 is KGHSH, CDR2 LQKENI, per germline. The CDR3 is 15 amino acids. Trimming took 1 base from V and 7 from J; bases not matched to a gene: 4. Here the CDR3 reads CASSPQGQGLQPQHF. The CDR3 DNA reads TGTGCCAGCTCACCACAGGGACAGGGGCTCCAGCCCCAGCATTTT.

This clone showed up just once. The J gene is TRBJ2-3, the V gene TRBV6-5; tentatively, D is TRBD1 or TRBD2 (5 bases each). This CDR3 is 15 amino acids long. The germline CDR1 and CDR2 sequences are MNHEY and SVGAGI. With 2 bases removed from V and 4 bases from J, the gap between germline ends came to 13 bases. CDR3 loop: CASSYEAGRPDTQYF. The DNA for the CDR3 is TGTGCCAGCAGTTACGAAGCAGGGAGACCAGATACGCAGTATTTT.

A few counts support this clone. The chain employs TRBV6-1 and TRBJ1-2, with D possibly matching TRBD1 (5 bases). Between the trimmed V and J ends, which lost 4 bases and 0 bases, there was a span of 18 bases. The CDR3 covers 17 residues. Germline loops: CDR1 MNHNS, CDR2 SASEGT. CDR3 amino acids: CASSAPTAAEANYGYTF. For the CDR3, the DNA is TGTGCCAGCAGTGCCCCGACAGCGGCTGAAGCTAACTATGGCTACACCTTC.

V is TRBV27 and J is TRBJ2-1; TRBD2 matches at 13 bases. Germline-derived CDR1 and CDR2 are MNHEY and SMNVEV (reference sequence). The CDR3 contains 16 residues. With 3 bases clipped from V and 10 bases from J, the junction kept 9 bases outside the gene matches. Here the CDR3 reads CASSFILAGGGREQFF. CDR3 in DNA: TGTGCCAGCAGTTTCATACTAGCGGGAGGGGGTAGGGAGCAGTTCTTC.

V usage is TRBV27 and J usage is TRBJ1-2; D uncertain. This CDR3 has 13 residues. V was trimmed by 3 bases and J by 3 bases, leaving 8 bases between them. Germline loops: CDR1 MNHEY, CDR2 SMNVEV (reference sequence). CDR3 sequence reads: CASSLAGDYGYTF. CDR3 DNA: TGTGCCAGCAGTTTGGCGGGAGACTATGGCTACACCTTC.

This sequence joins TRBV19 and TRBJ2-3; a weak D match, TRBD1 (5 bases). The V gene lost 4 bases and the J gene lost 6 bases, with 17 bases spanning the gap. This CDR3 contains 15 residues. Germline-derived CDR1 and CDR2 are LNHDA and SQIVND (reference sequence). The CDR3 here is CASSTDSIIRDTQYF. In nucleotides, the CDR3 is TGTGCCAGTAGTACCGACAGTATAATAAGGGATACGCAGTATTTT.

This clone has more than one count but fewer than ten. This chain uses TRBV5-1 with TRBJ1-2, with 7 bases matching TRBD1. Germline V gene data show CDR1 as SGHRS and CDR2 as YFSETQ. CDR3 length: 16 amino acids. V lost 4 bases, J lost 1 base, and 10 bases stayed unmatched. CDR3 loop: CASSKTGSENNYGYTF. As DNA, the CDR3 is TGCGCCAGCAGCAAGACAGGGTCAGAGAATAACTATGGCTACACCTTC.

The genes are TRBV19 and TRBJ1-2; 11 bases are shared with TRBD1. Unmatched junction bases numbered 5, after V lost 4 bases and J lost 7 bases. The CDR3 has 14 residues. CDR1 LNHDA and CDR2 SQIVND come from the germline V gene (reference sequence). The CDR3 region has the DNA TGTGCCAGTAGTAACGGACAGGGGGCGCTTGGCTACACCTTC. It specifies CASSNGQGALGYTF.

The gene calls are TRBV10-2 and TRBJ2-1; D is unresolved. This CDR3 has 12 amino acids. V dropped 5 bases and J dropped 0 bases, with 2 bases sitting between them. Per germline, CDR1 WSHSY and CDR2 SAAADI. The CDR3 loop reads CASSPSYNEQFF. The CDR3 bases are TGCGCCAGCAGTCCCTCCTACAATGAGCAGTTCTTC.

V is TRBV18 and J is TRBJ2-1, with D possibly TRBD1 on 5 matching bases. Trimming removed 6 bases at V and 6 bases at J, with 24 bases between. CDR1 and CDR2 from the germline V gene are KGHSH and LQKENI. The CDR3 length is 17 residues. This CDR3 reads CASSPKTVRVSPNEQFF. The CDR3 DNA sequence: TGTGCCAGCTCTCCAAAGACGGTCAGGGTGTCTCCCAATGAGCAGTTCTTC.

This clone was seen repeatedly, ten times or more. The chain couples TRBV14 to TRBJ1-1; D gene uncertain. CDR3 length: 15 residues. Germline V gene sequence: CDR1 SGHDN, CDR2 FVKESK. Deletions cut 4 bases from V and 0 bases from J, with 12 bases between. As DNA, the CDR3 is TGTGCCAGCAGCCCCTTACACCGTATGAACACTGAAGCTTTCTTT. Residues: CASSPLHRMNTEAFF.

In its sample, this clone was seen a few times. The rearrangement joins TRBV28 to TRBJ2-5; the D gene is possibly TRBD2 (6 bases). CDR1 is MDHEN, CDR2 SYDVKM, per germline. V shed 5 bases and J shed 4 bases, with 14 bases lying between them. The CDR3 extends over 14 amino acids. The CDR3 nucleotides are TGTGCCAGCAGTATTGGGCGGGAACGAGAGACCCAGTACTTC. Its translation is CASSIGRERETQYF.

The chain joins TRBV5-8 to TRBJ1-1, with D perhaps matching TRBD1 (6 bases). This CDR3 has 15 amino acids. Trimming pared 3 bases from V and 5 bases from J, leaving 17 bases between. Germline V gives CDR1 SGHTS, CDR2 YDEGEE. The CDR3 coding sequence is TGTGCCAGCAGCTCGGGAGTGGGGGCAGGAACTGAAGCTTTCTTT. Its translation: CASSSGVGAGTEAFF.

The rearrangement links TRBV7-9 to TRBJ2-1, with 15 bases matching TRBD2. CDR1 SEHNR and CDR2 FQNEAQ come from the germline V gene (reference sequence). CDR3 length: 16 residues. J gave up 5 bases and V 4 bases, and 3 bases lay outside the gene matches. CDR3 nucleotide sequence: TGTGCCAGCAGCTGGACTAGCGGGAGGGTTGACAATGAGCAGTTCTTC. Translation: CASSWTSGRVDNEQFF.

The V and J genes are TRBV11-1 and TRBJ2-7; 7 positions agree with TRBD2. CDR1 and CDR2 from the germline V gene are SGHAT and FQDESV (reference sequence). This CDR3 is built from 14 residues. J gave up 2 bases and V 8 bases, and 9 bases lay outside the gene matches. CDR3 coding DNA: TGTGCCAGCGCCCCCAGGGAGGGGACCTACGAGCAGTACTTC. Its protein is CASAPREGTYEQYF.

The rearrangement links TRBV7-2 to TRBJ2-5; D not certain. The CDR3 is 15 amino acids. The V end lost 4 bases, the J end lost 5 bases, and 17 bases lay between the germline ends. The germline V gene has CDR1 SGHTA and CDR2 FQGNSA. The CDR3 sequence: CASSSEVGPRETQYF. In DNA form, the CDR3 reads TGTGCCAGCAGCTCCGAGGTTGGCCCCAGGGAGACCCAGTACTTC.

This chain links TRBV11-2 with TRBJ2-7; a weak D match, TRBD1 (5 bases). Germline V gene sequence: CDR1 SGHAT, CDR2 FQNNGV. The CDR3 extends over 15 amino acids. Trimming cost V 0 bases and J 3 bases, with 12 bases left between them. CDR3 bases: TGTGCCAGCAGCTTAGATGGCAGGGCCGGCTACGAGCAGTACTTC. It yields the protein CASSLDGRAGYEQYF.

The CDR3 loop reads CASIWTGGLTEAFF. For the CDR3, the DNA is TGTGCCAGCATCTGGACAGGGGGACTTACTGAAGCTTTCTTT. This sequence joins TRBV5-6 and TRBJ1-1, with 10 bases fitting TRBD1. The CDR3 spans 14 residues. Germline V gives CDR1 SGHDT, CDR2 YYEEEE. V lost 6 bases and J lost 5; bases outside the gene matches: 7.

The chain combines TRBV7-3 with TRBJ2-1; TRBD2 matches 13 bases. CDR1 SGHTA and CDR2 FQGTGA come from the germline V gene. CDR3 length equals 17 residues. The V segment lost 4 bases and the J segment 5 bases; nucleotides outside the gene matches: 8. The DNA for the CDR3 is TGTGCCAGCAGCTCTTCCGCCGGGACTAGCGGGAACAATGAGCAGTTCTTC. It specifies CASSSSAGTSGNNEQFF. The full variable domain, in which reference TRBV7-3 and TRBJ2-1 provide the parts outside the CDR3, is GAGVSQTPSNKVTEKGKYVELRCDPISGHTALYWYRQSLGQGPEFLIYFQGTGAADDSGLPNDRFFAVRPEGSVSTLKIQRTERGDSAVYLCASSSSAGTSGNNEQFFGPGTRLTVL.

This chain connects TRBV5-1 to TRBJ2-1; a possible D gene is TRBD2 (5 bases). In germline, CDR1 is SGHRS, CDR2 YFSETQ. V was clipped by 2 bases and J by 8 bases, with 17 bases between them. The CDR3 spans 15 residues. This CDR3 is CASSFLGNVEDEQFF. For the CDR3, the DNA is TGCGCCAGCAGCTTTCTAGGGAACGTGGAGGATGAGCAGTTCTTC.

V is TRBV6-4 and J is TRBJ2-7; no definite D call. The CDR3 runs to 15 residues. Germline values: CDR1 MRHNA, CDR2 SNTAGT. Trimming stripped 8 bases from V and 4 bases from J, with 21 bases between. In DNA form, the CDR3 reads TGTGCCAGCCCAGACCCGCACCCTAAACAATACGAGCAGTACTTC. Its protein product is CASPDPHPKQYEQYF.

The chain combines TRBV7-6 with TRBJ2-3; D unresolved. This CDR3 has 13 amino acids. Germline CDR1 reads SGHVS; CDR2 reads FNYEAQ. The V end was cut by 4 bases, the J end by 5 bases, with 10 bases between. The CDR3: CASSSQQRDTQYF. The CDR3 DNA is TGTGCCAGCAGCTCACAACAGAGAGATACGCAGTATTTT. Supplemented by reference TRBV7-6 and TRBJ2-3, the full variable domain reads GAGVSQSPRYKVTKRGQDVALRCDPISGHVSLYWYRQALGQGPEFLTYFNYEAQQDKSGLPNDRFSAERPEGSISTLTIQRTEQRDSAMYRCASSSQQRDTQYFGPGTRLTVL.

This clone was detected once. The chain links TRBV29-1 to TRBJ1-4; D is possibly TRBD1 (6 bases). The CDR3 spans 12 residues. In germline, CDR1 is SQVTM, CDR2 ANQGSEA. V was clipped by 6 bases and J by 8 bases, with 13 bases between them. The CDR3, as DNA: TGCAGCGTAGGGGGGGCGCGGGAAAAACTGTTTTTT. The encoded protein is CSVGGAREKLFF.

The chain joins TRBV5-8 to TRBJ1-4, with 7 bases identical to TRBD1. The germline gives CDR1 SGHTS, CDR2 YDEGEE. The J segment lost 8 bases and the V segment lost 6 bases, leaving 16 bases of the junction unmatched. The CDR3 totals 16 residues. CDR3: CASTLSLRDSREKLFF. CDR3 DNA: TGTGCCAGCACCCTCTCCCTTAGGGACAGCAGGGAAAAACTGTTTTTT. The full variable domain, rest sourced from reference TRBV5-8 and TRBJ1-4, is EAGVTQSPTHLIKTRGQQATLRCSPISGHTSVYWYQQALGLGLQFLLWYDEGEERNRGNFPPRFSGRQFPNYSSELNVNALELEDSALYLCASTLSLRDSREKLFFGSGTQLSVL.

The chain has TRBV10-3 and TRBJ1-6; D unresolved. The CDR3 has 14 amino acids. CDR1 and CDR2 from the germline V gene are ENHRY and SYGVKD. V was pared by 5 bases and J by 7 bases, with 12 bases between. The CDR3 coding sequence is TGTGCCATCAGTAACGTGGACGGGAATTCACCCCTCCACTTT. Amino acids: CAISNVDGNSPLHF.